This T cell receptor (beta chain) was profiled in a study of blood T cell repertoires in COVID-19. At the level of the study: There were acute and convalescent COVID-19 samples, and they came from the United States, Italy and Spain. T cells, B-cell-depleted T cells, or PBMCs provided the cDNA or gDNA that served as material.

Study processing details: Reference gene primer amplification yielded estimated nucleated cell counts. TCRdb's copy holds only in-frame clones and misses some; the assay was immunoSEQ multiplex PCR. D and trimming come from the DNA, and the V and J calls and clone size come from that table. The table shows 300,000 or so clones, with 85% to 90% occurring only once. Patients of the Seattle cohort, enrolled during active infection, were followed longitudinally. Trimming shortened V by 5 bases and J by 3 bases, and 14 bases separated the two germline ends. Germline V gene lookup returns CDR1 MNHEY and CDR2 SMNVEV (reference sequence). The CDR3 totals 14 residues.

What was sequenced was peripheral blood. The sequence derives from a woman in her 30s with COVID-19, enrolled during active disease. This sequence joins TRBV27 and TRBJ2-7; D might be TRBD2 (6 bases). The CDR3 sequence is CASSVGGIFYEQYF. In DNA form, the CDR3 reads TGTGCCAGCAGTGTTGGAGGGATATTCTACGAGCAGTACTTC.